Following are 2 T cell receptor beta chains from one sample sequenced in a study of T cells in localized non-small cell lung cancer. Data came from immunoSEQ multiplex PCR; TCRdb stores just in-frame clones and leaves some out. The profile shows about 43,000 clones, roughly 91% of them singletons. The sample in question was PBMCs, obtained before any cancer treatment. The receptors shown here come from a woman aged 40 to 75 with stage II lung adenocarcinoma.

CDR3 sequence (DNA): TGTGCCAGCAGCCCCGGGCAGCACACCGGGGAGCTGTTTTTT. It codes for CASSPGQHTGELFF. The V and J genes are TRBV7-2 and TRBJ2-2; D ambiguous. V was clipped by 5 bases and J by 3 bases, with 10 bases between them. Germline V gene data show CDR1 as SGHTA and CDR2 as FQGNSA. This CDR3 has 14 amino acids. The full variable domain, rest sourced from reference TRBV7-2 and TRBJ2-2, is GAGVSQSPSNKVTEKGKDVELRCDPISGHTALYWYRQSLGQGLEFLIYFQGNSAPDKSGLPSDRFSAERTGGSVSTLTIQRTQQEDSAVYLCASSPGQHTGELFFGEGSRLTVL.

The rearrangement joins TRBV28 to TRBJ2-3; 12 bases align to TRBD2. This CDR3 has 15 residues. Germline values: CDR1 MDHEN, CDR2 SYDVKM. J was trimmed by 4 bases and V by 6 bases; bases with no gene match: 5. For the CDR3, the DNA is TGTGCCAGCAGACCAAGGACTAGCGGGGCAGATACGCAGTATTTT. It codes for CASRPRTSGADTQYF.